This is a list of T cell receptor beta chains from one sample in a study of post-analysis software for immune sequencing data. TCRdb reanalysed the PCR reads using MiXCR and keeps one entry per CDR3 protein. The table has almost 700,000 distinct CDR3 sequences, 59% seen once. Sequencing used blood. The receptors were gathered from a girl aged 2 to 10 with multiple sclerosis. Each CDR3 is given without its conserved first and last residue.

v_gene,CDR3aa
TRBV7-3,ASSVTGRDTDTQY
TRBV6-6,ASSYSSGQPQH
TRBV6-4,ASSETAGVSDTQY
TRBV7-2,ASSRTGGREKLF
TRBV21-1,ASSKARNRECNQPQH
TRBV30,AWSVWGQGRYEQY
TRBV5-1,ASSLGGGTRSDEQY
TRBV7-8,ASSTLVEQETQY
TRBV5-1,ASSVTGTVSYEQY
TRBV5-5,ASSLARTVQRNEQF
TRBV29-1,SVGGLESGANVLT
TRBV5-6,ASSILVNEQF
TRBV10-3,AINQRETYEQY
TRBV2,ASNEGGETQY
TRBV21-1,ASLQLSPTGAHPNYGYT
TRBV10-3,AISDPTGPQETQY
TRBV29-1,SGQEGGHNEQF
TRBV10-3,AISKSRDTLEEAF
TRBV7-2,AITSGGSGNYGYT
TRBV5-4,ASSLKGPPEAF
TRBV4-1,ASSPGQGAYQPQH
TRBV27,ASSMESGANVLT
TRBV14,ASSQGDRGYPRCEQF
TRBV4-2,ASSQDWDEQF
TRBV20-1,SAGVVDTQY
TRBV3-1,ASSQVSGTNVLT
TRBV7-2,ASTRAGGNPDTQY
TRBV18,ASSPRSGGQETQY
TRBV6-1,ASRGTGAYQPQH
TRBV6-5,ASSRTRDSNNEQF
TRBV12-5,ASGPRGHEQF
TRBV7-3,ASSLSARRNTEAF
TRBV20-1,SARQGTGGITEAF
TRBV7-9,ASRQTLEIGRETQY
TRBV10-3,AISEGDTLSEQY
TRBV28,ASSFGVRGSNQPQH
TRBV2,ASSVELSNQPQH
TRBV10-1,ASSDRGILFGDTQY
TRBV12-3/TRBV12-4,ASSFGPLVGYT
TRBV11-2,ASSFTGGADEQF
TRBV20-1,SAPLSGVSNQPQH
TRBV7-2,ASSAPGTRGGAEQF
TRBV29-1,SVGQGIGYT
TRBV20-1,SAPGAGDERTQY
TRBV6-5,ASSYFGSMNTEAF
TRBV29-1,SGRTQEAQY
TRBV12-3/TRBV12-4,ASSFKANSYNEQF
TRBV7-3,ASSLHSPQGSNEQF
TRBV15,ATRQQSGTEAF
TRBV9,ASSVGRGEVETQY
TRBV6-5,ASSSYYYNEQF
TRBV20-1,SARQGLISSYNEQF
TRBV4-2,ASSQPGQYNSPLH
TRBV7-9,ASSPFGLAGKDEQF
TRBV7-2,ASRPGGADTQY
TRBV6-2/TRBV6-3,ASSSTRRGQF
TRBV11-2,ASSLSSGVNEQF
TRBV7-9,ASSWADDSRNWYGYT
TRBV11-3,ASSLGLAGAKETQY